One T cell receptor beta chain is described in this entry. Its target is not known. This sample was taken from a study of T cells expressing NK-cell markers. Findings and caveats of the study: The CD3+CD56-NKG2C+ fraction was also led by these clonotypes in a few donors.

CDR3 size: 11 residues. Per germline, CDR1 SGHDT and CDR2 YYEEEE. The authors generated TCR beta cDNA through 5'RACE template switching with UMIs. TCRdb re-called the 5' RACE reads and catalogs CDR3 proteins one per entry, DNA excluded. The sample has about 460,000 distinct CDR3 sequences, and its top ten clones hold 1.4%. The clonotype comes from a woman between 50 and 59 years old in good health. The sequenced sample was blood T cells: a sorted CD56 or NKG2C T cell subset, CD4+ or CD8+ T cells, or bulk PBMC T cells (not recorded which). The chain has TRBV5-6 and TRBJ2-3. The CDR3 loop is CASQVGDTQYF.